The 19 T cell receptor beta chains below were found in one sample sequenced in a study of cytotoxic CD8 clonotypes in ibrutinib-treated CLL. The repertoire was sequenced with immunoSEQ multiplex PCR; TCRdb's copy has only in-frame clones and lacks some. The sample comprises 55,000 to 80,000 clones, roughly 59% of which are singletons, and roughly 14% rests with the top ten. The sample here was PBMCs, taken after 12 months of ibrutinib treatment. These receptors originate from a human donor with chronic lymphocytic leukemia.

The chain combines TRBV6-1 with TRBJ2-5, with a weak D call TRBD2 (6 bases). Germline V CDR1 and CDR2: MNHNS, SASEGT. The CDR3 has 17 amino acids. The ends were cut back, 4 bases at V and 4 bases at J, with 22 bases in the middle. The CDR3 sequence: CASSAGEASPRGETQYF. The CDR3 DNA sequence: TGTGCCAGCAGTGCCGGGGAGGCGTCTCCTAGGGGAGAGACCCAGTACTTC.

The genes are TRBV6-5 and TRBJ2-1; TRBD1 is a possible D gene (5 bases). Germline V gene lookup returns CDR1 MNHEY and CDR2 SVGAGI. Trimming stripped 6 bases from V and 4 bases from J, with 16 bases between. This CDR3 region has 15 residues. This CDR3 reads CASSLPTTGYNEQFF. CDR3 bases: TGTGCCAGCAGCCTGCCTACCACAGGTTACAATGAGCAGTTCTTC.

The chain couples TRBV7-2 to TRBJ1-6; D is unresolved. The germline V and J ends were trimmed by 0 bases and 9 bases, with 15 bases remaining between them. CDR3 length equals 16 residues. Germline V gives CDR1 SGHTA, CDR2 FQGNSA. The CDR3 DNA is TGTGCCAGCAGCTTAGCCGCTCGGCGGACGGGTTCACCCCTCCACTTT. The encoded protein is CASSLAARRTGSPLHF. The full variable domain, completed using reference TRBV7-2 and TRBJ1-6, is GAGVSQSPSNKVTEKGKDVELRCDPISGHTALYWYRQSLGQGLEFLIYFQGNSAPDKSGLPSDRFSAERTGGSVSTLTIQRTQQEDSAVYLCASSLAARRTGSPLHFGNGTRLTVT.

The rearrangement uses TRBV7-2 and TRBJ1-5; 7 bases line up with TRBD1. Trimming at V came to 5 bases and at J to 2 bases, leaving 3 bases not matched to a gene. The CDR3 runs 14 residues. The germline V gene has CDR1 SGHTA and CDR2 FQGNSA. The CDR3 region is CASSRTGGNQPQHF. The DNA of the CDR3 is TGTGCCAGCAGCAGGACAGGCGGCAATCAGCCCCAGCATTTT.

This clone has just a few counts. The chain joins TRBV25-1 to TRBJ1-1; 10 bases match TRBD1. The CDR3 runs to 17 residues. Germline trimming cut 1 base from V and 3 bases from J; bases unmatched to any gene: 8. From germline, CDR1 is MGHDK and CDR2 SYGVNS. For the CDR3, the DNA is TGTGCCAGCAGTGAATGGGGAGACAGGGGGCCGGACACTGAAGCTTTCTTT. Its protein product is CASSEWGDRGPDTEAFF.

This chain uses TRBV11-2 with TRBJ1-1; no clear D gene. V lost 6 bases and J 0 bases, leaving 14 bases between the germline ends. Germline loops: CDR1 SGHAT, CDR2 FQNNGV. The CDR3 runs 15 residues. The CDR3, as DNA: TGTGCCAGCAGTCCGCCTTGGGTCATGAACACTGAAGCTTTCTTT. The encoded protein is CASSPPWVMNTEAFF. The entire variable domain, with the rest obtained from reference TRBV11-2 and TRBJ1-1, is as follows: EAGVAQSPRYKIIEKRQSVAFWCNPISGHATLYWYQQILGQGPKLLIQFQNNGVVDDSQLPKDRFSAERLKGVDSTLKIQPAKLEDSAVYLCASSPPWVMNTEAFFGQGTRLTVV.

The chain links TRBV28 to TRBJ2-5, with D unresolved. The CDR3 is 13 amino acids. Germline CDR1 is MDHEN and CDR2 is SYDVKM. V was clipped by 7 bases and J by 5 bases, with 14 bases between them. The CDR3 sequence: CASNEAGVETQYF. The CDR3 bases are TGTGCCAGCAACGAAGCTGGGGTTGAGACCCAGTACTTC.

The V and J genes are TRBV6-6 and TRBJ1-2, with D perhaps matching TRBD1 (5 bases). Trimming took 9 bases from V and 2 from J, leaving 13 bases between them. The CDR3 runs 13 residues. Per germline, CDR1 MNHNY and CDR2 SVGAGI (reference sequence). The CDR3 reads CASAWGRNYGYTF. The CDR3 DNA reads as TGTGCCAGTGCCTGGGGACGGAACTATGGCTACACCTTC.

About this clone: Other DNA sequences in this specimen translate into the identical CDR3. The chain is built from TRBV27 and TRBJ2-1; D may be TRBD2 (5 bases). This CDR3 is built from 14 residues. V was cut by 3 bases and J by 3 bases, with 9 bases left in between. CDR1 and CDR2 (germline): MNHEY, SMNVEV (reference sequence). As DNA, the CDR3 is TGTGCCAGCAGTTTTCTCCGGGACTACAATGAGCAGTTCTTC. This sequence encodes CASSFLRDYNEQFF.

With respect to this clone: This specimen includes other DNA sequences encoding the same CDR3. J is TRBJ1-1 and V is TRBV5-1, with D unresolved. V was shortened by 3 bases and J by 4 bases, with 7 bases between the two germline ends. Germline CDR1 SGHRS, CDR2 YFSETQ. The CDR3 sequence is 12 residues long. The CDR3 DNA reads TGCGCCAGCAGCTCCCGGGGCACTGAAGCTTTCTTT. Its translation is CASSSRGTEAFF.

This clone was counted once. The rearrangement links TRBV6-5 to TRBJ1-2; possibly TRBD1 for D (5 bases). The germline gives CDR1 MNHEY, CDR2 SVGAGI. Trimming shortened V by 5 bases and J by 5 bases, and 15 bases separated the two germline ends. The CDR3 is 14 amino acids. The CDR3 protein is CASSETVTLYGYTF. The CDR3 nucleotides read TGTGCCAGCAGTGAGACAGTCACCTTGTATGGCTACACCTTC.

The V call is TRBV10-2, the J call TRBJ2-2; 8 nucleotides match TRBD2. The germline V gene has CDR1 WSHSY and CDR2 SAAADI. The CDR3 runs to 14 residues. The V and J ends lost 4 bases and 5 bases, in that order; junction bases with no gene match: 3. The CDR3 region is CASSGGGGTGELFF. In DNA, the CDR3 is TGCGCCAGCAGTGGGGGCGGGGGGACCGGGGAGCTGTTTTTT.

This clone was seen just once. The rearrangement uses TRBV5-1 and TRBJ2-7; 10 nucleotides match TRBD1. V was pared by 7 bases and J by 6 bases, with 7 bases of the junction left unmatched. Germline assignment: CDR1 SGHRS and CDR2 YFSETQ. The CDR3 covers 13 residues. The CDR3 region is CASHFDRGREQYF. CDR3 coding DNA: TGCGCCAGCCACTTCGACAGGGGGCGCGAGCAGTACTTC.

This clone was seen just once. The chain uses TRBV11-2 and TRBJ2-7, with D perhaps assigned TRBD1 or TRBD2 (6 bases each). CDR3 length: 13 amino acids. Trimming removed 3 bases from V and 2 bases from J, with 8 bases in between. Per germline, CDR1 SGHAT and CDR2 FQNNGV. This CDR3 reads CASSFGGPYEQYF. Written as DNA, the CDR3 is TGTGCCAGCAGCTTTGGGGGGCCCTACGAGCAGTACTTC.

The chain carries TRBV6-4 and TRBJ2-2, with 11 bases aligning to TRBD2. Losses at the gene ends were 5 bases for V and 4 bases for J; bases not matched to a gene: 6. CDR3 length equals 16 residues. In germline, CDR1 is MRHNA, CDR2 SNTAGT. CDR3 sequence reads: CASSFTSGGTTGELFF. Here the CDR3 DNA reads TGTGCCAGCAGTTTCACTAGCGGGGGAACCACCGGGGAGCTGTTTTTT.

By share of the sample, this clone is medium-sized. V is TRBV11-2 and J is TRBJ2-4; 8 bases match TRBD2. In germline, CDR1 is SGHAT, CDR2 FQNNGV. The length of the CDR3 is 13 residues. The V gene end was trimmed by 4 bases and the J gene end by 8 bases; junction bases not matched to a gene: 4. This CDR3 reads CASSSAGGYIQYF. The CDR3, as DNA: TGTGCCAGCAGCTCCGCGGGGGGTTACATTCAGTACTTC.

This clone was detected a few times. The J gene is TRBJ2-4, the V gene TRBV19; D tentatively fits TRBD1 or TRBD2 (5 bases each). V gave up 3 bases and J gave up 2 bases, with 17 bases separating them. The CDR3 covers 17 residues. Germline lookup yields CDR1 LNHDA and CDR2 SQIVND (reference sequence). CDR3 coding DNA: TGTGCCAGTAGTATCGGTTGGGGCGGGCGAACCAAAAACATTCAGTACTTC. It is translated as CASSIGWGGRTKNIQYF.

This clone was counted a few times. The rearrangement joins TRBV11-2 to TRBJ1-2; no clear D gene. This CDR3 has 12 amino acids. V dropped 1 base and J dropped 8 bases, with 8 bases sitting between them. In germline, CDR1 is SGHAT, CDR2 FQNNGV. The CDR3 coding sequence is TGTGCCAGCAGCTTAGCAGGCGGGGGCTACACCTTC. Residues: CASSLAGGGYTF. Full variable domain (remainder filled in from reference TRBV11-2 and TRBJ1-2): EAGVAQSPRYKIIEKRQSVAFWCNPISGHATLYWYQQILGQGPKLLIQFQNNGVVDDSQLPKDRFSAERLKGVDSTLKIQPAKLEDSAVYLCASSLAGGGYTFGSGTRLTVV.

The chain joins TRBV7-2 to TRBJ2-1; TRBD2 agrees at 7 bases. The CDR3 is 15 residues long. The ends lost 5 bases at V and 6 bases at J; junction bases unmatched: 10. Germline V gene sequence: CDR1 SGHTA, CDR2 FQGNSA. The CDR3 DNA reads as TGTGCCAGCAGCCCGACTAGCTGGGCGGGCAATGAGCAGTTCTTC. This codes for CASSPTSWAGNEQFF.